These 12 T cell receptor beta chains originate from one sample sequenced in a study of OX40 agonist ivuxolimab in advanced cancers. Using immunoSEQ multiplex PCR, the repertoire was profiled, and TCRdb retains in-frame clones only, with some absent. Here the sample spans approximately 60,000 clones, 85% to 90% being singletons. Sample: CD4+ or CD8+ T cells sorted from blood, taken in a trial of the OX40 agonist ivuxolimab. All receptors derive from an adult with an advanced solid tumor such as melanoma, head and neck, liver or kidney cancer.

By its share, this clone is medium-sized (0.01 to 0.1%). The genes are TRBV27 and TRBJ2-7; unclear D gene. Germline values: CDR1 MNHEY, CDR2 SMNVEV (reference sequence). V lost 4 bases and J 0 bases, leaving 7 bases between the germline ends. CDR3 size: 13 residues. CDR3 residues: CASSSESSYEQYF. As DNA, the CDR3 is TGTGCCAGCAGTTCAGAGAGCTCCTACGAGCAGTACTTC.

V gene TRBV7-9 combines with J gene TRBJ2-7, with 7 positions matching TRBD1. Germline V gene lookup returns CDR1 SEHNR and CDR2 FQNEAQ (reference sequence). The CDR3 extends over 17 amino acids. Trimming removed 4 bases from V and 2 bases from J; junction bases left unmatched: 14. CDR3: CASSSVGPRDSAYEQYF. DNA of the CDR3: TGTGCCAGCAGCTCGGTGGGTCCAAGGGACAGCGCCTACGAGCAGTACTTC.

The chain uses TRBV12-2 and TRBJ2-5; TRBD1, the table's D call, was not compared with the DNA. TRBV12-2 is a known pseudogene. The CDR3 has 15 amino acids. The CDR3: CASRLGTGLEETQYF. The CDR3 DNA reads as TGTGCAAGTCGCTTAGGTACAGGGTTGGAGGAGACCCAGTACTTC.

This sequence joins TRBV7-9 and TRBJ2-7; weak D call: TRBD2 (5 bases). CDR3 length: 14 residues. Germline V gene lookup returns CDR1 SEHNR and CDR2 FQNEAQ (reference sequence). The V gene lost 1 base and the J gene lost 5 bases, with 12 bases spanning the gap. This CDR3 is CASSLESLVDEQYF. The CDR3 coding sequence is TGTGCCAGCAGCTTAGAGTCACTAGTAGACGAGCAGTACTTC. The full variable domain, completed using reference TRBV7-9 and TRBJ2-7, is DTGVSQNPRHKITKRGQNVTFRCDPISEHNRLYWYRQTLGQGPEFLTYFQNEAQLEKSRLLSDRFSAERPKGSFSTLEIQRTEQGDSAMYLCASSLESLVDEQYFGPGTRLTVT.

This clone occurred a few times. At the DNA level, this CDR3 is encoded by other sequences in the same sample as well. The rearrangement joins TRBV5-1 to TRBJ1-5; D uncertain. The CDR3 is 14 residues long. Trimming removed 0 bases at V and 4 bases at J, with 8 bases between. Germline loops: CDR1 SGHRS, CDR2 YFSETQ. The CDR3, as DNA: TGCGCCAGCAGCTTGGAGGGTGTTAATCAGCCCCAGCATTTT. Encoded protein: CASSLEGVNQPQHF.

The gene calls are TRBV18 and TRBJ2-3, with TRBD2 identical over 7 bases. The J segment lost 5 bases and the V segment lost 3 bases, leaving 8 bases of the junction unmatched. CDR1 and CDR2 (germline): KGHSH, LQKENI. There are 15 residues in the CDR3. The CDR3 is CASSPFREAVDTQYF. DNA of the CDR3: TGTGCCAGCTCACCTTTCCGGGAGGCGGTAGATACGCAGTATTTT. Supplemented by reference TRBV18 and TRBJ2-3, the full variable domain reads NAGVMQNPRHLVRRRGQEARLRCSPMKGHSHVYWYRQLPEEGLKFMVYLQKENIIDESGMPKERFSAEFPKEGPSILRIQQVVRGDSAAYFCASSPFREAVDTQYFGPGTRLTVL.

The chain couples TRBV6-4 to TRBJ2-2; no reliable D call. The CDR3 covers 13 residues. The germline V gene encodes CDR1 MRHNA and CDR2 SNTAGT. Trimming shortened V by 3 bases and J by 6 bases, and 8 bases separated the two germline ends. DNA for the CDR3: TGTGCCAGCAGTGAAGGGTTTGCCGGGGAGCTGTTTTTT. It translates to CASSEGFAGELFF.

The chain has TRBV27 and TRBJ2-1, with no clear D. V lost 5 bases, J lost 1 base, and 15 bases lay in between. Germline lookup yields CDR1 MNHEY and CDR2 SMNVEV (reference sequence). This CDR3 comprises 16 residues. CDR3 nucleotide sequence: TGTGCCAGCAGTGGCATCGTCTGGGGTTCCTACAATGAGCAGTTCTTC. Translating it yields CASSGIVWGSYNEQFF.

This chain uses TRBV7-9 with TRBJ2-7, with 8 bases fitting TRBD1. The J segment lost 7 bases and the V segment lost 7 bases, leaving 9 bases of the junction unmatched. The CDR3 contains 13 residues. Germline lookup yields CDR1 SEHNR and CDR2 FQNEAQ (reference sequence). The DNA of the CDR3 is TGTGCCAGCACTCAATGGGACAGGCCAGAGCAGTACTTC. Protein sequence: CASTQWDRPEQYF.

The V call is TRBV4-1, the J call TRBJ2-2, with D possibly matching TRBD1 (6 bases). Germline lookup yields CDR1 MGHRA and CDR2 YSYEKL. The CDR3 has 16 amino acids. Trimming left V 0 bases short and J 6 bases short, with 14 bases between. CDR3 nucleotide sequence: TGCGCCAGCAGCCAAGATATGGGGGCTCGAGCCGGGGAGCTGTTTTTT. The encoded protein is CASSQDMGARAGELFF.

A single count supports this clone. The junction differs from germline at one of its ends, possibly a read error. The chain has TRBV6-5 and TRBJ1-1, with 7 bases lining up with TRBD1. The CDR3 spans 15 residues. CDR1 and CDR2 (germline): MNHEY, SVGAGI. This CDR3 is CASSYASRGITEALF. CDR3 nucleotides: TGTGCCAGCAGTTACGCTTCCAGGGGGATAACTGAAGCTCTCTTT.

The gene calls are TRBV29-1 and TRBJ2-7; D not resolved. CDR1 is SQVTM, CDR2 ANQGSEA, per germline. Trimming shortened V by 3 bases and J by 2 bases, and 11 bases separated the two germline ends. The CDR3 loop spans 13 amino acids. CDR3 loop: CSVEYPDAYEQYF. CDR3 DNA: TGCAGCGTTGAGTACCCTGACGCCTACGAGCAGTACTTC.